Listed here are 28 T cell receptor beta chains from one sample, sequenced in a study of post-analysis software for immune sequencing data (dated by TCRdb to 2013 to 2016). The research as a whole found: Significantly higher frequencies in patients than in controls were found for five or six TRBV segments, including TRBV5-6, TRBV5-1 and TRBV20-1.

The library was made by PCR. Instrument on record: Illumina HiSeq 2500. To reduce PCR and sequencing biases, unique molecular identifiers were incorporated into the TCR beta cDNA libraries. TCRdb cleaned the public reads at Q25 with fastp, built clones with MiXCR and kept in-frame beta chains. Rows matching on CDR3 protein sequence are summarized as one entry with the most common DNA and genes. The sample table holds more than 450,000 distinct CDR3 sequences, of which around a third were seen once. The ten biggest clones cover 4.5% to 7.5% of the sample. These TCRs' antigens remain unknown. The sequencing input was blood. The source of these receptors is a girl aged 2-17 years with multiple sclerosis.

This clonotype was detected a few times. The gene calls are TRBV6-2 or TRBV6-3 and TRBJ2-5, with TRBD1 as a possible D gene (6 bases). CDR1 MNHEY and CDR2 SVGEGT come from the germline V gene. V was clipped by 4 bases and J by 2 bases, with 17 bases between them. The CDR3 runs to 16 residues. The CDR3 loop is CASSWTVGRAQETQYF. In DNA form, the CDR3 reads TGTGCCAGCAGTTGGACAGTGGGCAGGGCACAAGAGACCCAGTACTTC.

V gene TRBV20-1 combines with J gene TRBJ2-6; possibly TRBD1 for D (5 bases). V lost 4 bases to trimming and J lost 0 bases, with 10 bases between them. Per germline, CDR1 DFQATT and CDR2 SNEGSKA (reference sequence). The CDR3 is 15 residues long. CDR3 DNA sequence: TGCAGTGCTAAACAGGACGACTCTGGGGCCAACGTCCTGACTTTC. Translation: CSAKQDDSGANVLTF.

This clonotype was observed a few times. V is TRBV7-9 and J is TRBJ1-2; possible D gene TRBD1, 5 bases. This CDR3 is built from 15 residues. Germline V gene sequence: CDR1 SEHNR, CDR2 FQNEAQ (reference sequence). Trimming removed 5 bases at V and 4 bases at J, with 17 bases between. The CDR3 is CASSQRQLNPYGYTF. The CDR3, as DNA: TGTGCCAGCAGCCAGCGACAGCTGAATCCCTATGGCTACACCTTC.

The sample holds a few counts of this clonotype. The V gene is TRBV3-1, the J gene TRBJ2-5; TRBD1 aligns across 10 bases. CDR1 and CDR2 from the germline V gene are LGHDT and YNNKEL (reference sequence). The CDR3 totals 16 residues. V shed 6 bases, J shed 2 bases, and the junction held 9 bases outside the gene matches. The CDR3 region has the DNA TGTGCCAGCAGACAAACTAGACAGGGGGCGCAAGAGACCCAGTACTTC. Translation gives CASRQTRQGAQETQYF.

This chain uses TRBV13 with TRBJ2-7, with D maybe TRBD2 (5 bases). The DNA end is a closer match to TRBJ2-5, so the J assignment may be wrong. The CDR3 has 12 residues. Germline CDR1 PRHDT, CDR2 FYEKMQ (reference sequence). The CDR3 DNA sequence: TGTGCCAGCAAAGGAGGAATGGAGACCCAGTACTTC. Its translation is CASKGGMETQYF.

CDR3 sequence reads: CATSEQGARGYTF. CDR3 in DNA: TGTGCCACCAGCGAACAGGGGGCGCGAGGCTACACCTTC. The V call is TRBV15, the J call TRBJ1-2; the match to TRBD1 covers 9 bases. After removal of 5 bases from V and 8 bases from J, the junction contained 6 bases not matched to a gene. The CDR3 covers 13 residues. In germline, CDR1 is LNHNV, CDR2 YYDKDF (reference sequence).

The CDR3 loop is CASSSGQADSPLHF. CDR3 nucleotides: TGCGCCAGCAGCTCGGGACAGGCAGATTCACCCCTCCACTTT. The V gene is TRBV5-1, the J gene TRBJ1-6, with 8 bases matching TRBD1. The trim removed 3 bases at V and 8 bases at J, leaving 4 bases unmatched. CDR3 length: 14 residues. CDR1 is SGHRS, CDR2 YFSETQ, per germline.

The V call is TRBV20-1, the J call TRBJ2-3; maybe TRBD2 (6 bases). Germline V gene sequence: CDR1 DFQATT, CDR2 SNEGSKA (reference sequence). This CDR3 is 14 amino acids long. V dropped 5 bases and J dropped 8 bases, with 20 bases sitting between them. The CDR3 DNA sequence: TGCAGTGCTCACGGGGGTCGGGAGTTGGGTACGCAGTATTTT. Encoded protein: CSAHGGRELGTQYF.

This clonotype was seen a few times. The CDR3 protein is CASSSSLDEQFF. The CDR3 DNA is TGTGCCAGCAGCTCGTCCCTGGATGAGCAGTTCTTC. This chain uses TRBV7-3 with TRBJ2-1; D gene uncertain. V gave up 4 bases and J gave up 8 bases, with 9 bases separating them. Germline-derived CDR1 and CDR2 are SGHTA and FQGTGA. The CDR3 totals 12 residues.

In its sample, this clonotype was seen many times. This chain joins TRBV29-1 and TRBJ2-5; TRBD1 matches 8 bases. Germline lookup yields CDR1 SQVTM and CDR2 ANQGSEA. The junction had 4 bases not matched to a gene; V was cut back by 7 bases and J by 6 bases. There are 11 residues in the CDR3. CDR3 sequence reads: CSATGGKTQYF. The CDR3 DNA reads TGCAGCGCCACAGGGGGAAAGACCCAGTACTTC.

The rearrangement uses TRBV6-6 and TRBJ1-2; the D gene is possibly TRBD1 (6 bases). The V end was cut by 5 bases, the J end by 7 bases, with 20 bases between. In germline, CDR1 is MNHNY, CDR2 SVGAGI (reference sequence). The CDR3 length is 15 residues. The CDR3 reads CASSPLPGGAGGYTF. The CDR3 DNA reads TGTGCCAGCAGTCCACTTCCCGGGGGCGCGGGTGGCTACACCTTC.

In its sample, this clonotype was seen a few times. This chain connects TRBV2 to TRBJ1-2; 7 bases are shared with TRBD1. V dropped 5 bases and J dropped 9; count of bases not matched to a gene: 9. Per the germline V gene, CDR1 is SNHLY and CDR2 is FYNNEI. This CDR3 spans 13 amino acids. CDR3 sequence reads: CASSRTGGRSYTF. The CDR3 DNA reads TGTGCCAGCAGTCGGACAGGAGGTCGAAGCTACACCTTC.

In its sample, this clonotype was seen a few times. V gene TRBV6-5 combines with J gene TRBJ1-2; no clear D gene. The CDR3 covers 11 residues. V was cut by 7 bases and J by 5 bases, with 8 bases left in between. The germline V gene encodes CDR1 MNHEY and CDR2 SVGAGI. The CDR3 nucleotides read TGTGCCAGCAAAACCGGTTATGGCTACACCTTC. Residues: CASKTGYGYTF.

V is TRBV10-3 and J is TRBJ2-1, with a tentative D call TRBD2 (6 bases). CDR1 is ENHRY, CDR2 SYGVKD, per germline. V was pared by 7 bases and J by 9 bases, with 16 bases between. The CDR3 sequence is 13 residues long. CDR3 in amino acids: CAITAGREGEQFF. As DNA, the CDR3 is TGTGCCATCACGGCGGGGCGCGAGGGTGAGCAGTTCTTC.

The chain uses TRBV7-9 and TRBJ2-7, with 12 bases lining up with TRBD1. The germline V gene encodes CDR1 SEHNR and CDR2 FQNEAQ (reference sequence). J was trimmed by 5 bases and V by 4 bases; bases with no gene match: 3. CDR3 length: 14 amino acids. Here the CDR3 reads CASSSGTGGHEQYF. CDR3 DNA: TGTGCCAGCAGCTCCGGGACAGGGGGCCACGAGCAGTACTTC.

The rearrangement uses TRBV7-8 and TRBJ2-1, with D perhaps being TRBD1 or TRBD2 (5 bases each). The CDR3 sequence is 15 residues long. Germline-derived CDR1 and CDR2 are SGHVS and FQNEAQ. V dropped 1 base and J dropped 7 bases, with 14 bases sitting between them. In nucleotides, the CDR3 is TGTGCCAGCAGCTTAGTGAGGACAAGAGGGAATGAGCAGTTCTTC. This translates into CASSLVRTRGNEQFF.

The chain links TRBV6-6 to TRBJ1-1; D is perhaps TRBD1 (6 bases). The CDR3 runs 13 residues. The germline V gene has CDR1 MNHNY and CDR2 SVGAGI (reference sequence). This CDR3 is CVASDTGYTEAFF. The CDR3 region has the DNA TGTGTGGCTTCGGATACAGGGTACACTGAAGCTTTCTTT.

The chain joins TRBV11-2 to TRBJ1-6; 11 bases are a match to TRBD1. V shed 4 bases and J 10 bases; nucleotides not matched to a gene: 9. This CDR3 has 16 residues. Germline CDR1 SGHAT, CDR2 FQNNGV. CDR3 protein: CASSSPGTGGQSPLHF. The CDR3 region has the DNA TGTGCCAGCAGCTCCCCCGGGACAGGGGGTCAGTCACCCCTCCACTTT.

The V and J genes are TRBV7-9 and TRBJ1-1, with TRBD1 as a possible D gene (5 bases). Trimming pared 5 bases from V and 3 bases from J, leaving 16 bases between. CDR1 is SEHNR and CDR2 is FQNEAQ in the germline V gene (reference sequence). This CDR3 region has 15 residues. Here the CDR3 reads CASSMGGGTDTEAFF. In nucleotides, the CDR3 is TGTGCCAGCAGCATGGGGGGAGGGACGGACACTGAAGCTTTCTTT.

This clonotype was recorded a few times. The J gene is TRBJ2-5, the V gene TRBV29-1; 9 nucleotides agree with TRBD1. The CDR3 sequence is 13 residues long. With 2 bases clipped from V and 7 bases from J, the junction kept 5 bases outside the gene matches. In germline, CDR1 is SQVTM, CDR2 ANQGSEA. The CDR3 nucleotides are TGCAGCGTTGAATACAGGGGGCGGGTGACCCAGTACTTC. Translation gives CSVEYRGRVTQYF.

This clonotype was observed a handful of times. The rearrangement joins TRBV4-1 to TRBJ2-5; no firm D call. Germline loops: CDR1 MGHRA, CDR2 YSYEKL. CDR3 length equals 13 residues. V gave up 3 bases and J gave up 5 bases, with 10 bases separating them. The CDR3 here is CASSHAASETQYF. The CDR3 nucleotides read TGCGCCAGCAGCCATGCAGCGAGTGAGACCCAGTACTTC.

The chain carries TRBV7-9 and TRBJ2-7; tentatively, D is TRBD2 (5 bases). Trimming pared 5 bases from V and 2 bases from J, leaving 16 bases between. The CDR3 loop spans 15 amino acids. Germline CDR1 SEHNR, CDR2 FQNEAQ (reference sequence). This CDR3 is CASSPRGTGPYEQYF. The CDR3, as DNA: TGTGCCAGCAGCCCTCGGGGAACCGGGCCCTACGAGCAGTACTTC.

This clonotype was detected only a few times. The chain recombines TRBV20-1 with TRBJ2-1; D is possibly TRBD1 or TRBD2 (6 bases each). This CDR3 region has 17 residues. The germline V gene encodes CDR1 DFQATT and CDR2 SNEGSKA (reference sequence). With 0 bases removed from V and 8 bases from J, the gap between germline ends came to 23 bases. The CDR3 loop reads CSARDMEGDGPYDEQFF. CDR3 sequence (DNA): TGCAGTGCTAGAGATATGGAGGGGGACGGACCCTATGATGAGCAGTTCTTC.

The chain uses TRBV5-1 and TRBJ2-1; D not resolved. With 3 bases removed from V and 8 bases from J, the gap between germline ends came to 12 bases. Per the germline V gene, CDR1 is SGHRS and CDR2 is YFSETQ. The CDR3 is made up of 13 amino acids. The CDR3 nucleotides are TGCGCCAGCAGCTCATTCCAAGGGTATGAGCAGTTCTTC. It specifies CASSSFQGYEQFF. The full variable domain, its missing parts supplied by reference TRBV5-1 and TRBJ2-1, is KAGVTQTPRYLIKTRGQQVTLSCSPISGHRSVSWYQQTPGQGLQFLFEYFSETQRNKGNFPGRFSGRQFSNSRSEMNVSTLELGDSALYLCASSSFQGYEQFFGPGTRLTVL.

Here the CDR3 reads CASSQVGRAYTEAFF. Here the CDR3 DNA reads TGCGCCAGCAGCCAAGTGGGCAGGGCCTACACTGAAGCTTTCTTT. V gene TRBV4-1 combines with J gene TRBJ1-1; D may be TRBD1 (5 bases). Trimming cost V 1 base and J 3 bases, with 12 bases left between them. The CDR3 is 15 amino acids. Germline V gene lookup returns CDR1 MGHRA and CDR2 YSYEKL.

This sequence joins TRBV5-1 and TRBJ2-1; the match to TRBD2 covers 9 bases. The end of the DNA is better explained by TRBJ2-7, so the J call may be wrong. Per germline, CDR1 SGHRS and CDR2 YFSETQ. This CDR3 contains 16 residues. CDR3 sequence (DNA): TGCGCCAGCAGCTTGGGGGGGACTAGCTTTGGCAATGAGCAGTACTTC. As protein: CASSLGGTSFGNEQYF.

The chain couples TRBV20-1 to TRBJ2-1; 12 bases agree with TRBD2. The V and J ends lost 1 base and 0 bases, in that order; junction bases with no gene match: 4. The V gene's germline CDR1 is DFQATT and CDR2 SNEGSKA (reference sequence). The CDR3 has 17 amino acids. The CDR3 DNA sequence: TGCAGTGCTAGAGGTACTAGCGGGGGGAGCTCCTACAATGAGCAGTTCTTC. Translated: CSARGTSGGSSYNEQFF.

This clonotype showed up just once. The chain carries TRBV12-3 or TRBV12-4 and TRBJ1-3; D not resolved. There are 16 residues in the CDR3. V lost 3 bases to trimming and J lost 5 bases, with 17 bases between them. CDR3 residues: CASSFPTPGERNTIYF. The CDR3 DNA reads TGTGCCAGCAGTTTCCCCACGCCCGGGGAAAGAAACACCATATATTTT.